One and the same sample provided the 19 T cell receptor beta chains below, sequenced in a study of T cells in Graves' hyperthyroidism and ophthalmopathy. Amplification of TCR beta CDR3 regions was performed using RNA transcripts as template. HTBI primers were the set used in a first-round RT-PCR of the TCR CDR3. Each CDR3 protein gets one entry after TCRdb re-called the multiplex PCR reads with MiXCR. The sample has roughly 640,000 distinct CDR3 sequences; 15% to 20% are singletons. Sequencing input: blood. The receptors stem from a woman between 40 and 55 years old with Graves' ophthalmopathy.

This clonotype was seen ten or more times. The V call is TRBV20-1, the J call TRBJ2-5, with a tentative D call TRBD1 (5 bases). The germline V gene has CDR1 DFQATT and CDR2 SNEGSKA (reference sequence). V lost 4 bases and J 1 base, leaving 7 bases between the germline ends. The CDR3 runs to 12 residues. CDR3 sequence reads: CSANRIQETQYF. The CDR3 coding sequence is TGCAGTGCTAACAGGATCCAAGAGACCCAGTACTTC.

This clonotype appeared many times. This chain uses TRBV28 with TRBJ1-2; no firm D call. This CDR3 spans 15 amino acids. Germline-derived CDR1 and CDR2 are MDHEN and SYDVKM. V was clipped by 2 bases and J by 3 bases, with 13 bases between them. CDR3 region: CASSLTGLIDYGYTF. The CDR3 region has the DNA TGTGCCAGCAGTTTAACGGGGTTGATAGACTATGGCTACACCTTC.

This clonotype was seen at least ten times. This sequence joins TRBV30 and TRBJ2-7; D unresolved. Per germline, CDR1 GTSNPN and CDR2 SVGIG (reference sequence). With 0 bases removed from V and 2 bases from J, the gap between germline ends came to 8 bases. The CDR3 has 13 amino acids. CDR3 residues: CAWSVGSPYEQYF. CDR3 in DNA: TGTGCCTGGAGTGTAGGCAGTCCCTACGAGCAGTACTTC.

The V and J genes are TRBV19 and TRBJ2-3, with D perhaps assigned TRBD1 or TRBD2 (5 bases each). CDR3 size: 19 residues. V was trimmed by 4 bases and J by 3 bases, leaving 26 bases between them. Germline V gene lookup returns CDR1 LNHDA and CDR2 SQIVND (reference sequence). The DNA for the CDR3 is TGTGCCAGTAGTAACCCTAAGGCAAAAATAACCAGGGAGACAGATACGCAGTATTTT. Protein product: CASSNPKAKITRETDTQYF.

This clonotype was observed at least ten times. J is TRBJ2-3 and V is TRBV5-1, with 7 bases lining up with TRBD2. With V trimmed by 1 base and J by 2 bases, 4 bases remained unmatched. Germline V gives CDR1 SGHRS, CDR2 YFSETQ. This CDR3 is built from 15 residues. The CDR3 nucleotides are TGCGCCAGCAGCTTGAACGGGGACTACACAGATACGCAGTATTTT. Amino acids: CASSLNGDYTDTQYF. The full variable domain, its missing parts supplied by reference TRBV5-1 and TRBJ2-3, is KAGVTQTPRYLIKTRGQQVTLSCSPISGHRSVSWYQQTPGQGLQFLFEYFSETQRNKGNFPGRFSGRQFSNSRSEMNVSTLELGDSALYLCASSLNGDYTDTQYFGPGTRLTVL.

The table lists this clonotype with a few counts. J is TRBJ2-5 and V is TRBV5-6; no clear D gene. This CDR3 has 15 amino acids. Trimming left V 1 base short and J 3 bases short, with 13 bases between. Germline-derived CDR1 and CDR2 are SGHDT and YYEEEE. CDR3: CASSLSPREEETQYF. The CDR3 DNA reads TGTGCCAGCAGCTTGAGCCCCAGAGAAGAAGAGACCCAGTACTTC.

This clonotype was found many times. A junction end diverges from the germline sequence, so it may reflect a read error. The rearrangement links TRBV20-1 to TRBJ2-1; TRBD2 agrees at 8 bases. CDR3 size: 13 residues. Germline V gives CDR1 DFQATT, CDR2 SNEGSKA (reference sequence). The DNA for the CDR3 is TGCAGTGCGGCTCCCCAGGCAATAGCGGGACCGGTCTTC. It codes for CSAAPQAIAGPVF.

This clonotype was found many times. The rearrangement uses TRBV28 and TRBJ1-1, with no clear D. The V end lost 6 bases, the J end lost 3 bases, and 11 bases lay between the germline ends. This CDR3 comprises 13 residues. The germline CDR1 and CDR2 sequences are MDHEN and SYDVKM. The CDR3 is CASSYGPYTEAFF. CDR3 coding DNA: TGTGCCAGCAGCTACGGGCCGTACACTGAAGCTTTCTTT.

The chain employs TRBV6-2 or TRBV6-3 and TRBJ1-4; unclear D gene. V was clipped by 4 bases and J by 0 bases, with 6 bases between them. CDR3 length equals 14 residues. Per the germline V gene, CDR1 is MNHEY and CDR2 is SVGEGT. CDR3 coding DNA: TGTGCCAGCAGTTGGCATGCAACTAATGAAAAACTGTTTTTT. This encodes CASSWHATNEKLFF.

CDR3 protein: CASSQDGGNNQPQHF. In nucleotides, the CDR3 is TGCGCCAGCAGCCAAGATGGAGGGAATAATCAGCCCCAGCATTTT. The rearrangement links TRBV4-1 to TRBJ1-5; D gene unclear. Trimming took off 0 bases at V and 4 bases at J, with 10 bases between the two ends. The V gene's germline CDR1 is MGHRA and CDR2 YSYEKL. The CDR3 loop spans 15 amino acids.

This clonotype was recorded at least ten times. The chain uses TRBV20-1 and TRBJ1-5; 7 bases map to TRBD1. The CDR3 length is 14 residues. Unmatched junction bases numbered 13, after V lost 7 bases and J lost 7 bases. Germline V gene lookup returns CDR1 DFQATT and CDR2 SNEGSKA (reference sequence). The CDR3 DNA reads as TGCAGTGTTCCCGACAGGGCCTCCGGCCAGCCCCAGCATTTT. Its protein is CSVPDRASGQPQHF.

This clonotype was recorded at least ten times. This rearrangement joins TRBV2 to TRBJ1-5, with D tentatively TRBD1 (5 bases). Germline V lookup: CDR1 SNHLY, CDR2 FYNNEI. The CDR3 is made up of 14 amino acids. Trimming left V 5 bases short and J 3 bases short, with 11 bases between. In DNA, the CDR3 is TGTGCCAGCAGTCCGGACACCAACAATCAGCCCCAGCATTTT. It encodes CASSPDTNNQPQHF.

This chain uses TRBV3-1 with TRBJ2-5, with a possible D match to TRBD1 (6 bases). Deletions cut 3 bases from V and 2 bases from J, with 13 bases between. The germline CDR1 and CDR2 sequences are LGHDT and YNNKEL (reference sequence). CDR3 length: 15 amino acids. The CDR3 coding sequence is TGTGCCAGCAGCCAGGGGGCTTGGCGTCAAGAGACCCAGTACTTC. Protein sequence: CASSQGAWRQETQYF.

This clonotype has just a few counts. This may stem from a read error, because a much larger clone lies one nucleotide away. Because it lacks the conserved phenylalanine or tryptophan at the end, this CDR3 is likely a read error. This sequence joins TRBV28 and TRBJ1-5; D gene ambiguous. CDR3 length: 16 residues. Germline V gene sequence: CDR1 MDHEN, CDR2 SYDVKM. The CDR3, as DNA: TGTGCCAGCAGTCTATGGTCGGGAGGGAACAATCAGCCCCAGCATTCT. It specifies CASSLWSGGNNQPQHS.

This clonotype was picked up a small number of times. The chain employs TRBV7-9 and TRBJ1-5; D is unclear. Trimming took off 1 base at V and 1 base at J, with 8 bases between the two ends. This CDR3 is built from 15 residues. In germline, CDR1 is SEHNR, CDR2 FQNEAQ (reference sequence). CDR3 nucleotide sequence: TGTGCCAGCAGCTTAGACGCTTCGAGCAATCAGCCCCAGCATTTT. Translating it yields CASSLDASSNQPQHF.

V gene TRBV18 combines with J gene TRBJ1-1; 8 positions agree with TRBD1. In germline, CDR1 is KGHSH, CDR2 LQKENI. V lost 3 bases to trimming and J lost 1 base; unmatched junction nucleotides: 4. This CDR3 spans 15 amino acids. The chain's CDR3 is CASSPPTGANTEAFF. In nucleotides, the CDR3 is TGTGCCAGCTCACCGCCGACAGGGGCGAACACTGAAGCTTTCTTT.

V and J are TRBV4-1 and TRBJ2-7, with D perhaps matching TRBD2 (5 bases). The germline gives CDR1 MGHRA, CDR2 YSYEKL. V was trimmed by 6 bases and J by 2 bases, leaving 17 bases between them. The length of the CDR3 is 15 residues. CDR3 sequence (DNA): TGCGCCAGCAGTTCGCGGTGGCTAGCCGCCTACGAGCAGTACTTC. As protein: CASSSRWLAAYEQYF.

This clonotype was counted ten times or more. The V gene is TRBV6-1, the J gene TRBJ2-5, with D possibly matching TRBD2 (7 bases). CDR3 length: 15 residues. V gave up 5 bases and J gave up 1 base, with 14 bases separating them. From germline, CDR1 is MNHNS and CDR2 SASEGT. The CDR3 is CASSPGRGPQETQYF. CDR3 coding DNA: TGTGCCAGCAGTCCCGGGCGGGGGCCCCAAGAGACCCAGTACTTC.

This chain uses TRBV7-2 with TRBJ2-1, with 11 bases lining up with TRBD2. Germline values: CDR1 SGHTA, CDR2 FQGNSA. V was clipped by 5 bases and J by 7 bases; unmatched bases: 7. This CDR3 has 15 amino acids. The CDR3: CASSGIRLAGNEQFF. The DNA of the CDR3 is TGTGCCAGCAGCGGCATAAGACTAGCGGGAAATGAGCAGTTCTTC.